This is a list of T cell receptor beta chains from one sample in a study of PD-L1 blockade in urothelial cancer. Profiled with immunoSEQ multiplex PCR; TCRdb holds only in-frame clones, not every one. The sample shows 43,000 or so clones, 75% to 85% of them seen only once. Sequenced material: PBMCs, taken around atezolizumab (anti-PD-L1) treatment. All receptors derive from a man aged 55 to 70 with urothelial cancer. The CDR3 runs from the conserved cysteine through the conserved F or W. D genes are given only for firm matches. Some rows have no size entry. The others give once, few or many, or a class for an expanded clone.

>once|TRBD1|TRBJ2-1|TRBV6-1
TGTGCCACCATCCCCGGGACAGCTTACAATGAGCAGTTCTTC
CATIPGTAYNEQFF
>.|TRBD2|TRBJ2-2|TRBV9
TGTGCCAGCAGCGCTAGCGGGAGAGCGCGGACCGGGGAGCTGTTTTTT
CASSASGRARTGELFF
>.|.|TRBJ2-2|TRBV19
TGTGCCAGTAGTATAGGGGCAGGGAAAACCGGGGAGCTGTTTTTT
CASSIGAGKTGELFF
>.|TRBD1|TRBJ1-5|TRBV4-1
TGCGCCAGCAGCCAAGGGGCTGGACAGGGAGGCAATCAGCCCCAGCATTTT
CASSQGAGQGGNQPQHF
>.|.|TRBJ1-1|TRBV7-9
TGTGCCAGCAGTAGTCCAGGGCGGACTGAAGCTTTCTTT
CASSSPGRTEAFF
>.|TRBD2|TRBJ2-5|TRBV5-1
TGCGCCAGCAGCTTAAGACTAGCGGGGGGGCGTGAGACCCAGTACTTC
CASSLRLAGGRETQYF
>.|.|TRBJ1-3|TRBV2
TGTGCCAGCAGTCTATCCTCTGGAAACACCATATATTTT
CASSLSSGNTIYF
>.|.|TRBJ2-3|TRBV6-6
TGTGCCAGCAGTCAAAGCACAGATACGCAGTATTTT
CASSQSTDTQYF
>.|TRBD2|TRBJ2-3|TRBV7-8
TGTGCCAGCAGCTTCCAGCGGGGTCACACAGATACGCAGTATTTT
CASSFQRGHTDTQYF
>.|.|TRBJ2-1|TRBV27
TGTGCCAGCACCCCACTCAGGGGATCGGGGTACAATGAGCAGTTCTTC
CASTPLRGSGYNEQFF
>.|.|TRBJ2-2|TRBV7-9
TGTGCCAGCACGGGCGGGCAGACGAACACCGGGGAGCTGTTTTTT
CASTGGQTNTGELFF
>few|TRBD2|TRBJ2-7|TRBV6-1
TGTGCCAGCTTTAGGAAGGGGAGGGTCTACGAGCAGTACTTC
CASFRKGRVYEQYF
>few|TRBD1|TRBJ1-1|TRBV2
TGTGCCAGCAGTGAAGGGAGGGACAGTGAAGCTTTCTTT
CASSEGRDSEAFF
>many|TRBD2|TRBJ2-7|TRBV20-1
TGCAGTGCTTGGGGGGGGTACGAGCAGTACTTC
CSAWGGYEQYF
>.|.|TRBJ1-6|TRBV28
TGTGCCAGCACCCCTATGGCGGGCGATTCACCCCTCCACTTT
CASTPMAGDSPLHF
>.|.|TRBJ2-3|TRBV6-1
TGTGCCAGCAGGGCCAGGGTGTCCAGCACAGATACGCAGTATTTT
CASRARVSSTDTQYF
>.|.|TRBJ2-3|TRBV7-6
TGTGCCAGCAGCTTATCGCGGGGAAGCACAGATACGCAGTATTTT
CASSLSRGSTDTQYF
>.|TRBD1|TRBJ1-1|TRBV18
TGTGCCAGCTCACTTCAGGGGGCCCGCGGGAACACTGAAGCTTTCTTT
CASSLQGARGNTEAFF
>.|.|TRBJ2-3|TRBV5-1
TGCGCCAGCAGCTTGGGCGGGACTCACGGCACAGATACGCAGTATTTT
CASSLGGTHGTDTQYF
>.|TRBD1|TRBJ2-5|TRBV5-4
TGTGCCAGCAGCCGGACAGGGGAGATCCAAGAGACCCAGTACTTC
CASSRTGEIQETQYF
>.|.|TRBJ2-3|TRBV19
TGTGCCAGTAGTACTCCAGGGTTATCAGATACGCAGTATTTT
CASSTPGLSDTQYF
>few|.|TRBJ1-4|TRBV28
TGTGCCAGCAGCAGACTCAGGACAACCGGAAAACTGTTTTTT
CASSRLRTTGKLFF
>few|TRBD1|TRBJ1-2|TRBV29-1
TGCAGCGTTGGGGACAGCCTCTATGGCTACACCTTC
CSVGDSLYGYTF
>.|.|TRBJ2-6|TRBV30
TGTGCCTGCAAAGCACCGTCTGGGGCCAACGTCCTGACTTTC
CACKAPSGANVLTF
>.|TRBD1|TRBJ1-2|TRBV6-4
TGTGCCAGCAGTGACACGACAGGGGGAAAGTATGGCTACACCTTC
CASSDTTGGKYGYTF
>.|TRBD2|TRBJ2-4|TRBV30
TGTGCCTGGAGGACTAGCGGGGGAATTCAGTACTTC
CAWRTSGGIQYF
>.|.|TRBJ2-7|TRBV18
TGTGCCAGCTCACCATCAGGGGATGCCTACGAGCAGTACTTC
CASSPSGDAYEQYF
>.|.|TRBJ2-7|TRBV6-6
TGTGCCAGCAGCTCTCTTCCCAGCTACGAGCAGTACTTC
CASSSLPSYEQYF
>.|TRBD1|TRBJ2-5|TRBV7-8
TGTGCCAGCAGCTTAGCGGCAGGGGGCCTAGAGACCCAGTACTTC
CASSLAAGGLETQYF
>.|.|TRBJ2-1|TRBV7-2
TGTGCCAGCAGCCAATCGGACAATACCATGGAGCAGTTCTTC
CASSQSDNTMEQFF
>.|TRBD1|TRBJ2-7|TRBV18
TGTGCCAGCTCACTCGCCGGGACAGGGAGCGAGCAGTACTTC
CASSLAGTGSEQYF
>.|TRBD1|TRBJ2-1|TRBV18
TGTGCCAGCTCACCTAGACAGGGCCCCAGGGAGCAGTTCTTC
CASSPRQGPREQFF
>.|TRBD2|TRBJ2-5|TRBV5-1
TGCGCCAGCAGCGCCGGGACTAGCGAGGGGACCCAGTACTTC
CASSAGTSEGTQYF
>.|TRBD1|TRBJ2-7|TRBV5-6
TGTGCCAGCAGCCCTACAGGGGCAGAGCAGTACTTC
CASSPTGAEQYF
>.|TRBD1|TRBJ2-1|TRBV28
TGTGCCAGCACCCATGACGGGACAGGTTTGAATGAGCAGTTCTTC
CASTHDGTGLNEQFF
>.|TRBD1|TRBJ1-2|TRBV28
TGTGCCAGCAGTTTATTAGTGGACAGGGCTATATTTGGTATCCGTAACTATGGCTACACCTTC
CASSLLVDRAIFGIRNYGYTF
>.|TRBD1|TRBJ2-4|TRBV27
TGTGCCAGCAGTCTGGGACAGAACAAAAACATTCAGTACTTC
CASSLGQNKNIQYF
>once|TRBD1|TRBJ1-2|TRBV19
TGTGCCAGTAGTCATCGGGCAGGGGGCCATAACTATGGCTACACCTTC
CASSHRAGGHNYGYTF
>.|.|TRBJ2-7|TRBV5-4
TGTGCCAGCAGCTTGACGGGACTTGGCTCCTACGAGCAGTACTTC
CASSLTGLGSYEQYF
>.|TRBD1|TRBJ2-1|TRBV7-6
TGTGCCAGCAGCATGGGACAGGTCTCCTACAATGAGCAGTTCTTC
CASSMGQVSYNEQFF
>.|TRBD2|TRBJ2-3|TRBV5-4
TGTGCCAGCAGCTCGGGACTAGCGGGAGGGACGGATACGCAGTATTTT
CASSSGLAGGTDTQYF
>.|.|TRBJ1-3|TRBV5-6
TGTGCCAGCAGCTTGTCCGCGGGAAACACCATATATTTT
CASSLSAGNTIYF
>.|TRBD1|TRBJ2-5|TRBV19
TGTGCCAGTACCGCAGGGGGGACCCAGTACTTC
CASTAGGTQYF
>.|.|TRBJ2-5|TRBV5-1
TGCGCCAGCAGCTTGGTCGGGGTACAAAAAGAGACCCAGTACTTC
CASSLVGVQKETQYF
>.|TRBD2|TRBJ2-3|TRBV5-6
TGTGCCAGCAGCTTGATAGCCGGGACTAGCGGGAGAGATACGCAGTATTTT
CASSLIAGTSGRDTQYF
>.|TRBD2|TRBJ2-3|TRBV5-6
TGTGCCAGCACCGGGACTAGCGGAGGAGATACGCAGTATTTT
CASTGTSGGDTQYF
>.|TRBD1|TRBJ1-5|TRBV6-1
TGTGCCAGCAGGGGACAGGGGGCCGTTCAGCCCCAGCATTTT
CASRGQGAVQPQHF
>.|TRBD2|TRBJ2-2|TRBV30
TGTGCCTGGAAAACTAGCGGGCTCACCGGGGAGCTGTTTTTT
CAWKTSGLTGELFF
>few|.|TRBJ2-7|TRBV7-9
TGTGCCAGCAGCTTAGCGGAGGGGACAGCAGCCGAGCAGTACTTC
CASSLAEGTAAEQYF
>.|.|TRBJ2-7|TRBV5-1
TGCGCCAGCAGCTTGGCCCCTAATGTTGAAACCGAGCAGTACTTC
CASSLAPNVETEQYF
>.|.|TRBJ1-1|TRBV28
TGTGCCAGCAGGAAGAGACAGACCTCCCGCCTTATGAACACTGAAGCTTTCTTT
CASRKRQTSRLMNTEAFF
>.|.|TRBJ2-4|TRBV18
TGTGCCAGCTCATCTTGGGAGGACAACATTCAGTACTTC
CASSSWEDNIQYF
>.|.|TRBJ2-3|TRBV5-8
TGTGCCAGCAGCTTGGGTAGCAGGGGGGGCACAGATACGCAGTATTTT
CASSLGSRGGTDTQYF
>.|.|TRBJ1-5|TRBV19
TGTGCCACCGAGGCAGGGTGGGATCAGCCCCAGCATTTT
CATEAGWDQPQHF